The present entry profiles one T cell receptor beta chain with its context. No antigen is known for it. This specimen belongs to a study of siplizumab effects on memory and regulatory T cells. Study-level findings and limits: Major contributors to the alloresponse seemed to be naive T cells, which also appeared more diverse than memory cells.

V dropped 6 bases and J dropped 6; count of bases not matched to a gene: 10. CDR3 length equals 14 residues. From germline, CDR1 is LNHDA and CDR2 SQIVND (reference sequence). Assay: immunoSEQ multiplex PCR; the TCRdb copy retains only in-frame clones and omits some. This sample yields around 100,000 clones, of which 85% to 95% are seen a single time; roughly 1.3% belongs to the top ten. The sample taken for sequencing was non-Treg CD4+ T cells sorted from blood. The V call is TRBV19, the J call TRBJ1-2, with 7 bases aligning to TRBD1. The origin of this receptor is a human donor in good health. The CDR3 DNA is TGTGCCAGTAGCATGGGACAGACGGTCCATGGCTACACCTTC. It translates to CASSMGQTVHGYTF.